This TCR beta chain emerged from a study of T cell responses to AZD1222 COVID-19 vaccine. Libraries were prepared by immunoSEQ multiplex PCR; TCRdb keeps only in-frame clonotypes and omits some of them. The sample shows some 130,000 clones, roughly 88% of them seen only once. The CDR3 is 15 amino acids. CDR1 is SGHDT and CDR2 is YYEEEE in the germline V gene. V was clipped by 7 bases and J by 2 bases, with 19 bases between them. The V gene is TRBV5-6, the J gene TRBJ2-7, with D hard to call. The material sequenced was peripheral blood, taken on day 0 of AZD1222 vaccination. The clonotype was recovered from an adult in good health. The chain's CDR3 is CASGAKGEWTYEQYF. The CDR3 DNA reads TGTGCCAGCGGAGCTAAAGGAGAGTGGACCTACGAGCAGTACTTC.